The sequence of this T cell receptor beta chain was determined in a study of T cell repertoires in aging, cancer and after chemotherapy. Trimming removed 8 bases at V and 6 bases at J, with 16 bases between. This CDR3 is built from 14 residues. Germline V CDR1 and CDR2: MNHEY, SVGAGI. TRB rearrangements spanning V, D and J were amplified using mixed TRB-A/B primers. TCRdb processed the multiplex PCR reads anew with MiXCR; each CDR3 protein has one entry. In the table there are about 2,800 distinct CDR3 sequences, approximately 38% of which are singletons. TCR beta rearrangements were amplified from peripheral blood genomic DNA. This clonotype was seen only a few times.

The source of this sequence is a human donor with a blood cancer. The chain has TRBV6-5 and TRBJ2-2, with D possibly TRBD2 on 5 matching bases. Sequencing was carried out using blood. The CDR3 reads CASAGLPGPGELFF. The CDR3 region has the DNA TGTGCCAGCGCCGGACTCCCCGGACCCGGGGAGCTGTTTTTT.